This T cell receptor (beta chain) is from a study of blood T cell repertoires in COVID-19. For the study at large: T cells, B-cell-depleted T cells, or PBMCs provided the cDNA or gDNA that served as material.

The CDR3 is 12 amino acids. Trimming took 2 bases from V and 5 from J, leaving 9 bases between them. Germline CDR1 and CDR2: GTSNPN and SVGIG (reference sequence). The protocol was immunoSEQ multiplex PCR, while the TCRdb copy is restricted to in-frame clones and leaves out a portion. The sample has 270,000 or so clones; around 84% are singletons. The sequenced sample consisted of peripheral blood. The receptor's source is a human donor with COVID-19, enrolled during active disease. The donor label of this sample is uncertain. The V call is TRBV30, the J call TRBJ1-1; D uncertain. The CDR3 coding sequence is TGTGCCTGGAGTTCAGTGCCGACTGAAGCTTTCTTT. Translation gives CAWSSVPTEAFF.